This T cell receptor (beta chain) was sequenced in a study of OX40 agonist ivuxolimab in advanced cancers. Measured with immunoSEQ multiplex PCR; TCRdb has only the in-frame clones, and not every one. This sample has 10,000 to 13,000 clones, with around 80% found just once. Specimen: CD4+ or CD8+ T cells sorted from blood, collected in a trial of the OX40 agonist ivuxolimab. The TCR was taken from an adult with an advanced solid tumor such as melanoma, head and neck, liver or kidney cancer.

CDR3: CASSLDPEQYF. CDR3 DNA sequence: TGTGCCAGCAGCTTAGACCCCGAGCAGTACTTC. The J gene is TRBJ2-7, the V gene TRBV7-9; no definite D call. The germline gives CDR1 SEHNR, CDR2 FQNEAQ (reference sequence). Trimming took off 1 base at V and 6 bases at J, with 4 bases between the two ends. This CDR3 is built from 11 residues.